A selection of T cell receptor beta chains follows, all from one sample in a study of CD8 T cells in Susac syndrome. TCRdb ran MiXCR on the immunoSEQ multiplex PCR reads and lists one entry per CDR3 protein. The table includes tens of thousands of distinct CDR3 sequences, 90% to 95% detected once. The sequencing input was CD4+ T cells from PBMCs. Source of these receptors: a human donor with Susac syndrome. The CDR3 runs from the conserved cysteine through the conserved F or W. A D gene is named only where the DNA matches it firmly. Only some rows state a clone size, as once, few, many or a class for expanded clones.

>once|TRBV18|TRBJ2-5|TRBD2
TGTGCCAGCTCAGCTAGCGGGAGTGTAAAGACCCAGTACTTC
CASSASGSVKTQYF
>NA|TRBV19|TRBJ2-2|NA
TGTGCCAGTAGTAGCACGGAAAGGCGAGGGACCGGGGAGCTGTTTTTT
CASSSTERRGTGELFF
>NA|TRBV3-1|TRBJ2-7|NA
TGTGCCAGCAGCCAAAACAATGGGGGGGCGTTTTACGAGCAGTACTTC
CASSQNNGGAFYEQYF
>NA|TRBV28|TRBJ1-5|NA
TGTGCCAGCCGGAGGGGGGTCGTTCATCAGAGCAATCAGCCCCAGCATTTT
CASRRGVVHQSNQPQHF
>NA|TRBV12-3/TRBV12-4|TRBJ2-3|NA
TGTGCCAGCAGTTTCAATATGGATACGCAGTATTTT
CASSFNMDTQYF
>NA|TRBV11-2|TRBJ1-2|TRBD1
TGTGCCAGCAGCCCCGGCGGGACAGGGGATGGCTACACCTTC
CASSPGGTGDGYTF
>NA|TRBV3-1|TRBJ2-7|NA
TGTGCCAGCAGCCAGTTAAGTGAGCTATCCTACGAGCAGTACTTC
CASSQLSELSYEQYF
>NA|TRBV2|TRBJ2-2|NA
TGTGCCAGCAGTGAAGCGGGAGCGGACACCGGGGAGCTGTTTTTT
CASSEAGADTGELFF
>NA|TRBV7-2|TRBJ1-2|TRBD1
TGTGCCAGCAGCTCAGGGACAGGGGGTGCTCGAGGCTACACCTTC
CASSSGTGGARGYTF
>NA|TRBV29-1|TRBJ1-2|NA
TGCAGCGTTGAAGATCGCCGAGGCCGCGGTGGCTACACCTTC
CSVEDRRGRGGYTF
>NA|TRBV6-2/TRBV6-3|TRBJ1-2|NA
TGTGCCAGCAGTCCAGGGGTTGGCTACACCTTC
CASSPGVGYTF
>once|TRBV6-2/TRBV6-3|TRBJ2-3|NA
TGTGCCAGCAGCAGAAAGAGGGACCACCCAGATACGCAGTATTTT
CASSRKRDHPDTQYF
>few|TRBV6-5|TRBJ2-1|NA
TGTGCCAGCAGTTACTCTAGGCAGGGCTCACACAATGAGCAGTTCTTC
CASSYSRQGSHNEQFF
>NA|TRBV20-1|TRBJ2-1|TRBD2
TGCAGTGCTAGGGGCAATCTAGCGGGGGATGAGCAGTTCTTC
CSARGNLAGDEQFF
>NA|TRBV2|TRBJ1-1|NA
TGTGCCAGCAGAGGTACCACAAGGGTGGGCACTGAAGCTTTCTTT
CASRGTTRVGTEAFF
>NA|TRBV4-1|TRBJ1-3|TRBD1
TGCGCCAGCAGCCAGCAACCGGGACAGGGCTCTGGAAACACCATATATTTT
CASSQQPGQGSGNTIYF
>NA|TRBV12-3/TRBV12-4|TRBJ1-5|NA
TGTGCCAGCAGTTCCGCATTTGGTCAGCCCCAGCATTTT
CASSSAFGQPQHF
>once|TRBV14|TRBJ1-3|TRBD1
TGTGCCAGCAGCCAACAGGGACAGTTCCGGAACACCATATATTTT
CASSQQGQFRNTIYF
>NA|TRBV5-1|TRBJ2-3|NA
TGCGCCAGCAGCGTTTCTAGCACAGATACGCAGTATTTT
CASSVSSTDTQYF